The T cell receptor (beta chain) under discussion was sequenced for a study of CD8+ T cells in alopecia areata. Background on the study: Treated patients were dosed with oral tofacitinib, taking 5 to 10 mg twice daily. Overall study findings and caveats: Persistence of many expanded lesional clones was seen in scalp and blood during tofacitinib. One nonresponder makes the tie between baseline CD8+ expansion and response uncertain. In lesional scalp, particularly from alopecia totalis/universalis, clonality was higher than in normal scalp.

Looked up from germline, CDR1 is GTSNPN and CDR2 is SVGIG (reference sequence). The CDR3 length is 14 residues. Trimming took 0 bases from V and 7 from J; bases not matched to a gene: 6. On this clone: What it binds is not known.

RNA, once extracted, was reverse transcribed into cDNA for use as the sequencing template. This table comes from immunoSEQ multiplex PCR, and its TCRdb copy is limited to in-frame clones, with some not included. This table has roughly 280,000 clones, 60% appearing once. As for treatment: oral pan-JAK inhibitor, 5-10 mg twice daily. The sequence was obtained from a human donor with alopecia areata. This chain links TRBV30 with TRBJ1-5; TRBD1 aligns across 7 bases. The material sequenced was CD4+ T cells sorted from blood, taken at roughly week 52, from a patient treated with tofacitinib. CDR3 sequence (DNA): TGTGCCTGGAGTGTAAATTCAGGGGGGCAGCCCCAGCATTTT. Translated, it gives CAWSVNSGGQPQHF.